The present TCR beta chain was sequenced within a study of T-cell reconstitution after alpha-beta-depleted transplantation in children. Preparation of the TCRbeta library was carried out with unique molecular identifiers. One entry per CDR3 protein results from TCRdb running MiXCR on the PCR reads. The sample has more than 550,000 distinct CDR3 sequences, over 9.5% seen once; the top ten hold about 4.2%. CDR3 length equals 15 residues. V was pared by 2 bases and J by 1 base, with 11 bases between. Germline V gene lookup returns CDR1 SGHTA and CDR2 FQGTGA. This clonotype was recorded many times. The input for sequencing was PBMCs from the stem cell graft donor, taken from the stem cell graft. The rearrangement links TRBV7-3 to TRBJ1-1; D perhaps matches TRBD1 (6 bases). This clonotype was sampled from a human donor who donated a stem cell graft to a child with acute myeloid leukemia. CDR3: CASSLGGRANTEAFF. The CDR3 bases are TGTGCCAGCAGCTTAGGGGGCAGGGCGAACACTGAAGCTTTCTTT.